The 23 T cell receptor beta chains reported below all come from one sample, sequenced in a study of cytomegalovirus exposure and HLA in healthy donors (dated by TCRdb to 2017 to 2019). Receptor amplification or capture employed the immunoSEQ multiplex PCR assay. For the multiplex PCR, a mixture combining 60 forward primers for TCR Vbeta segments and 13 reverse primers for TCR Jbeta segments was used. TCRdb re-hosts the immuneACCESS table, in-frame sequences only. Its copies lack some clones; in the studies checked, an unresolved V gene accounts for under half of them, and the cause for the rest is not known. The sample yields 35,000 to 45,000 clones; 50% were counted once. Clones ranked in the top ten supply about 12% of the sample. The sample was PBMCs. These receptors came from a human donor in good health.

The chain uses TRBV5-1 and TRBJ2-2; 7 bases are shared with TRBD2. The CDR3 sequence is 18 residues long. In germline, CDR1 is SGHRS, CDR2 YFSETQ. J lost 0 bases, V lost 0 bases, and 8 bases had no gene match. This chain's CDR3 is CASSLASMAGANTGELFF. CDR3 nucleotide sequence: TGCGCCAGCAGCTTGGCCAGTATGGCGGGAGCGAACACCGGGGAGCTGTTTTTT.

The chain uses TRBV28 and TRBJ2-1; D possibly corresponds to TRBD2 (7 bases). This CDR3 is 19 amino acids long. Germline lookup yields CDR1 MDHEN and CDR2 SYDVKM. The V gene lost 2 bases and the J gene lost 6 bases, with 26 bases spanning the gap. CDR3 residues: CASSLDRGKGAGRRNEQFF. The CDR3 DNA sequence: TGTGCCAGCAGTTTAGATAGGGGGAAAGGAGCGGGAAGGCGCAATGAGCAGTTCTTC.

The chain carries TRBV9 and TRBJ2-7; tentatively, D is TRBD1 (5 bases). There are 12 residues in the CDR3. The germline gives CDR1 SGDLS, CDR2 YYNGEE. V lost 4 bases and J lost 3, with 8 bases in between. CDR3 bases: TGTGCCAGCAGCCGCGACAGCTACGAGCAGTACTTC. This gives the protein CASSRDSYEQYF.

The CDR3 nucleotides are TGTGCCTGGGGGACAGGGAGTAATTCACCCCTCCACTTT. Its protein product is CAWGTGSNSPLHF. This rearrangement joins TRBV30 to TRBJ1-6, with TRBD1 matching 9 bases. The CDR3 runs to 13 residues. Germline assignment: CDR1 GTSNPN and CDR2 SVGIG (reference sequence). The trim removed 5 bases at V and 6 bases at J, leaving 2 bases unmatched.

V and J are TRBV6-6 and TRBJ2-1, with TRBD2 as a possible D gene (6 bases). The CDR3 is made up of 12 amino acids. Between the trimmed V and J ends, which lost 4 bases and 15 bases, there was a span of 16 bases. CDR1 is MNHNY, CDR2 SVGAGI, per germline (reference sequence). CDR3 sequence: CASSSNTRGRFF. The CDR3 DNA reads TGTGCCAGCAGTTCCAACACGCGGGGTCGGTTCTTC.

The rearrangement links TRBV10-3 to TRBJ2-5; D unclear. Near its end, the DNA agrees better with TRBJ2-7, so the J call may be wrong. Germline loops: CDR1 ENHRY, CDR2 SYGVKD. This CDR3 spans 12 amino acids. CDR3 in amino acids: CAISGGSYEQYF. CDR3 in DNA: TGTGCCATCTCCGGCGGCTCCTACGAGCAGTACTTC.

The CDR3 nucleotides read TGTGCCAGCAGTGCACAGGGCCGCTCACCCCTCCACTTT. Amino acids: CASSAQGRSPLHF. V gene TRBV6-1 combines with J gene TRBJ1-6; possible D gene TRBD1, 6 bases. With 4 bases removed from V and 10 bases from J, the gap between germline ends came to 11 bases. This CDR3 has 13 residues. From germline, CDR1 is MNHNS and CDR2 SASEGT.

The chain joins TRBV2 to TRBJ1-5; D is unresolved. V lost 4 bases to trimming and J lost 7 bases, with 8 bases between them. The V gene's germline CDR1 is SNHLY and CDR2 FYNNEI. This CDR3 is built from 12 residues. Written as DNA, the CDR3 is TGTGCCAGCAGTGCGTCGGTACAGCCCCAGCATTTT. Its translation is CASSASVQPQHF.

The chain has TRBV7-6 and TRBJ2-1; D is possibly TRBD2 (6 bases). The CDR3 contains 16 residues. Germline lookup yields CDR1 SGHVS and CDR2 FNYEAQ. Trimming took off 0 bases at V and 10 bases at J, with 19 bases between the two ends. Here the CDR3 DNA reads TGTGCCAGCAGCTTAGCGGGGGGTTCCCTAGCTGGCGAGCAGTTCTTC. It translates to CASSLAGGSLAGEQFF.

In this sample, this clone turned up a few times. The V call is TRBV14, the J call TRBJ2-7, with 8 bases matching TRBD1. Looked up from germline, CDR1 is SGHDN and CDR2 is FVKESK. CDR3 length: 15 amino acids. V lost 4 bases and J lost 0; bases outside the gene matches: 5. The CDR3 coding sequence is TGTGCCAGCAGCCGCTGGGGACAGGACTCCTACGAGCAGTACTTC. It encodes CASSRWGQDSYEQYF. The full variable domain, completed using reference TRBV14 and TRBJ2-7, is EAGVTQFPSHSVIEKGQTVTLRCDPISGHDNLYWYRRVMGKEIKFLLHFVKESKQDESGMPNNRFLAERTGGTYSTLKVQPAELEDSGVYFCASSRWGQDSYEQYFGPGTRLTVT.

To note about this clone: A junction boundary mismatches the germline segment, possibly from a read error. The sample carries other DNA sequences with the same CDR3. The rearrangement links TRBV27 to TRBJ1-5, with D tentatively TRBD1 (6 bases). Germline-derived CDR1 and CDR2 are MNHEY and SMNVEV (reference sequence). The CDR3 contains 15 residues. CDR3 sequence: CATWTEAYSNQPQHF. The CDR3 coding sequence is TGCGCCACATGGACAGAAGCCTATAGCAATCAGCCCCAGCATTTT.

The chain joins TRBV18 to TRBJ1-2; TRBD1 is a possible D gene (6 bases). Trimming stripped 8 bases from V and 8 bases from J, with 15 bases between. CDR3 size: 12 residues. The germline V gene has CDR1 KGHSH and CDR2 LQKENI. This CDR3 is CASALAGDGYTF. As DNA, the CDR3 is TGTGCCAGCGCGCTTGCAGGGGACGGCTACACCTTC.

The V and J genes are TRBV19 and TRBJ1-3; 9 nucleotides match TRBD1. Losses at the gene ends were 6 bases for V and 1 base for J; bases not matched to a gene: 13. The CDR3 is made up of 18 amino acids. Per germline, CDR1 LNHDA and CDR2 SQIVND (reference sequence). CDR3 residues: CASSPRDRVLLSGNTIYF. CDR3 DNA: TGTGCCAGTAGCCCCCGGGACAGGGTCCTCTTATCTGGAAACACCATATATTTT.

The genes are TRBV9 and TRBJ2-3; weak D call: TRBD1 (5 bases). The length of the CDR3 is 15 residues. In germline, CDR1 is SGDLS, CDR2 YYNGEE. V gave up 4 bases and J gave up 0 bases, with 12 bases separating them. CDR3 sequence (DNA): TGTGCCAGCAGCTCATCCCCAGGGAGCACAGATACGCAGTATTTT. It codes for CASSSSPGSTDTQYF.

This clone has a single count. This chain uses TRBV25-1 with TRBJ2-1, with D possibly TRBD2 on 7 matching bases. CDR3 length equals 11 residues. CDR1 is MGHDK, CDR2 SYGVNS, per germline. Deletions cut 7 bases from V and 10 bases from J, with 11 bases between. The chain's CDR3 is CASKGGNEQFF. The CDR3 DNA sequence: TGTGCCAGCAAGGGGGGGAACGAGCAGTTCTTC. The full variable domain, completed using reference TRBV25-1 and TRBJ2-1, is EADIYQTPRYLVIGTGKKITLECSQTMGHDKMYWYQQDPGMELHLIHYSYGVNSTEKGDLSSESTVSRIRTEHFPLTLESARPSHTSQYLCASKGGNEQFFGPGTRLTVL.

To note about this clone: Other DNA sequences in this sample translate to the same CDR3. This chain links TRBV2 with TRBJ2-1; tentative D call: TRBD2 (6 bases). Trimming left V 6 bases short and J 6 bases short, with 27 bases between. The germline V gene has CDR1 SNHLY and CDR2 FYNNEI. The CDR3 contains 18 residues. CDR3 residues: CASRRSQVSREAGNEQFF. In DNA, the CDR3 is TGTGCCAGCAGGAGGTCCCAGGTATCCAGGGAGGCCGGCAATGAGCAGTTCTTC.

This clone was detected only once. V gene TRBV6-1 combines with J gene TRBJ2-7; maybe TRBD2 (7 bases). This CDR3 comprises 13 residues. The V gene's germline CDR1 is MNHNS and CDR2 SASEGT. V dropped 7 bases and J dropped 3 bases, with 13 bases sitting between them. For the CDR3, the DNA is TGTGCCAGCAATGGGGGGGCAAACTACGAGCAGTACTTC. This gives the protein CASNGGANYEQYF.

The chain recombines TRBV4-1 with TRBJ1-4; D is possibly TRBD1 (5 bases). The CDR3 runs to 18 residues. The V end was cut by 1 base, the J end by 0 bases, with 15 bases between. Per germline, CDR1 MGHRA and CDR2 YSYEKL. The CDR3 region has the DNA TGCGCCAGCAGCCAAGTGCTCAGGGCAAGCCCAACTAATGAAAAACTGTTTTTT. Protein product: CASSQVLRASPTNEKLFF.

This clone was observed a handful of times. J is TRBJ2-7 and V is TRBV18, with a possible D match to TRBD1 (6 bases). The CDR3 is 14 residues long. In germline, CDR1 is KGHSH, CDR2 LQKENI. V lost 6 bases and J lost 1, with 13 bases in between. The CDR3 is CASSPGQKSYEQYF. The CDR3 region has the DNA TGTGCCAGCTCGCCGGGACAAAAATCCTACGAGCAGTACTTC.

This sequence joins TRBV4-2 and TRBJ1-3, with D uncertain. V lost 0 bases and J 4 bases, leaving 7 bases between the germline ends. There are 14 residues in the CDR3. CDR1 is LGHNA, CDR2 YNFKEQ, per germline. For the CDR3, the DNA is TGTGCCAGCAGCCAAGATCGGGTAGGAAACACCATATATTTT. Translated: CASSQDRVGNTIYF.

This clone was counted a few times. The V gene is TRBV4-1, the J gene TRBJ1-6; a possible D gene is TRBD1 (5 bases). This CDR3 is built from 17 residues. Germline CDR1 MGHRA, CDR2 YSYEKL. V was cut by 1 base and J by 7 bases, with 17 bases left in between. The CDR3 nucleotides are TGCGCCAGCAGCCAAGGGGGCAAGAATAAATGGAATTCACCCCTCCACTTT. As protein: CASSQGGKNKWNSPLHF.

The rearrangement uses TRBV5-1 and TRBJ2-5; D is unresolved. The CDR3 runs to 13 residues. V shed 2 bases and J shed 5 bases, with 10 bases lying between them. Germline values: CDR1 SGHRS, CDR2 YFSETQ. The CDR3 reads CASSFSGPETQYF. The CDR3 DNA reads TGCGCCAGCAGCTTTTCGGGTCCCGAGACCCAGTACTTC.

The rearrangement links TRBV5-1 to TRBJ2-2; tentative D call: TRBD2 (7 bases). V lost 4 bases and J lost 6, with 16 bases in between. Germline V lookup: CDR1 SGHRS, CDR2 YFSETQ. The CDR3 totals 15 residues. CDR3 protein: CASSQQGGSPGELFF. The CDR3 nucleotides read TGCGCCAGCAGCCAACAGGGAGGGAGTCCCGGGGAGCTGTTTTTT.